Listed below are T cell receptor beta chains from one sample, sequenced in a study of blood T cell repertoires in COVID-19. The method was immunoSEQ multiplex PCR; TCRdb's version includes in-frame clones alone and lacks a portion of them. The repertoire has 150,000 to 200,000 clones, 84% of them found once; the top ten carry about 15%. Sequencing was performed on peripheral blood. These receptor sequences come from a woman aged 70-85 years with COVID-19, enrolled during active disease. The CDR3 runs from the conserved cysteine through the conserved F or W. A D gene is named only where the DNA matches it firmly. Only part of the rows carry a size: once, few, many, or a class if the clone is expanded.

V gene	clone size	D gene	CDR3 length	J gene	CDR3 protein	CDR3 DNA
TRBV11-2	.	TRBD2	17	TRBJ2-3	CASSPQGLAGVTDTQYF	TGTGCCAGCAGCCCACAGGGACTAGCGGGAGTGACAGATACGCAGTATTTT
TRBV7-8	.	.	15	TRBJ2-7	CASSLRTPNSYEQYF	TGTGCCAGCAGCTTAAGGACACCTAACTCCTACGAGCAGTACTTC
TRBV3-1/TRBV3-2	.	.	15	TRBJ1-1	CASSQAGTLNTEAFF	TGTGCCAGCAGCCAAGCCGGGACACTGAACACTGAAGCTTTCTTT
TRBV29-1	.	.	9	TRBJ1-2	CSVGGEGTF	TGCAGCGTGGGGGGTGAAGGCACCTTC
TRBV28	.	TRBD1	17	TRBJ2-2	CASSPPGQGTNTGELFF	TGTGCCAGCAGTCCCCCAGGACAGGGAACGAACACCGGGGAGCTGTTTTTT
TRBV7-9	.	.	13	TRBJ1-1	CASSFPGVTEAFF	TGTGCCAGCAGCTTCCCGGGGGTCACTGAAGCTTTCTTT
TRBV27	.	.	16	TRBJ2-2	CASSPSTAGGAGELFF	TGTGCCAGCAGTCCCTCGACGGCCGGAGGGGCCGGGGAGCTGTTTTTT
TRBV28	.	.	13	TRBJ1-4	CASSFPTSEKLFF	TGTGCCAGCAGTTTTCCCACCAGTGAAAAACTGTTTTTT
TRBV30	.	.	16	TRBJ1-5	CAWRGGGWGSNQPQHF	TGTGCCTGGAGGGGCGGGGGCTGGGGAAGCAATCAGCCCCAGCATTTT
TRBV5-1	.	TRBD2	16	TRBJ2-2	CASTTQGLGGTGELFF	TGCGCCAGCACCACCCAGGGACTAGGGGGGACCGGGGAGCTGTTTTTT
TRBV30	once	.	14	TRBJ2-2	CAWTSRTNTGELFF	TGTGCCTGGACTAGCCGGACCAACACCGGGGAGCTGTTTTTT
TRBV6-6	.	TRBD2	18	TRBJ2-1	CASSLGLAGVVGYNEQFF	TGTGCCAGCAGTCTTGGACTAGCGGGAGTAGTAGGGTACAATGAGCAGTTCTTC
TRBV11-1	.	TRBD2	16	TRBJ2-1	CASSPPTSGGARFRFF	TGTGCCAGCAGCCCGCCGACTAGCGGGGGGGCGAGATTTAGGTTCTTC
TRBV6-5	once	.	14	TRBJ1-2	CASSYSRRGYGYTF	TGTGCCAGCAGTTACTCGAGGCGGGGCTATGGCTACACCTTC
TRBV5-6	.	.	12	TRBJ2-3	CASSLPSDTQYF	TGTGCCAGCAGCTTGCCGTCAGATACGCAGTATTTT
TRBV7-7	few	.	16	TRBJ1-5	CASRKNSRTSVQPQHF	TGTGCTAGCAGAAAAAACTCCCGGACTTCGGTCCAGCCCCAGCATTTT
TRBV28	.	.	18	TRBJ1-3	CASSLRGSSLISGNTIYF	TGTGCCAGCAGTTTAAGGGGCAGTAGTCTTATCTCTGGAAACACCATATATTTT
TRBV5-1	.	TRBD1	17	TRBJ1-1	CASSPRGPGQDNSEAFF	TGCGCCAGCAGCCCTAGGGGCCCGGGACAGGATAACTCTGAAGCTTTCTTT
TRBV11-2	.	.	13	TRBJ2-5	CASSLGRGKTQYF	TGTGCCAGCAGCTTAGGGCGGGGAAAGACCCAGTACTTC
TRBV28	.	TRBD2	14	TRBJ2-5	CASSLFASGSAQYF	TGTGCCAGCAGTTTATTTGCTAGCGGGAGTGCCCAGTACTTC
TRBV2	.	.	12	TRBJ1-1	CASSGRQTEAFF	TGTGCCAGCAGTGGGAGGCAGACTGAAGCTTTCTTT
TRBV9	.	TRBD1	13	TRBJ1-2	CASSATGAYGYTF	TGTGCCAGCAGCGCGACAGGGGCCTATGGCTACACCTTC
TRBV28	.	.	16	TRBJ1-5	CASSPGDGYSNQPQHF	TGTGCCAGCAGTCCAGGGGATGGGTATAGCAATCAGCCCCAGCATTTT
TRBV19	.	TRBD1	15	TRBJ2-1	CASTSGTGYYNEQFF	TGTGCCAGCACTTCCGGGACAGGGTACTACAATGAGCAGTTCTTC
TRBV29-1	.	.	13	TRBJ1-1	CSVSGGESTEAFF	TGCAGCGTTTCGGGGGGGGAGAGCACTGAAGCTTTCTTT
TRBV18	.	.	13	TRBJ2-5	CASSTDIQETQYF	TGTGCCAGCTCCACGGACATACAAGAGACCCAGTACTTC
TRBV5-1	.	TRBD1	15	TRBJ1-5	CASSFDRGPNQPQHF	TGCGCCAGCAGCTTTGACAGGGGGCCGAATCAGCCCCAGCATTTT
TRBV24-1	.	.	15	TRBJ2-2	CATSRSRGNTGELFF	TGTGCCACCAGTAGAAGCAGGGGTAACACCGGGGAGCTGTTTTTT
TRBV11-2	.	TRBD2	15	TRBJ2-7	CASSLELAGRYEQYF	TGTGCCAGCAGCTTAGAACTAGCGGGCCGCTACGAGCAGTACTTC
TRBV28	.	.	15	TRBJ1-1	CASSLLFRGFPEAFF	TGTGCCAGCAGTCTACTGTTCCGGGGTTTTCCTGAAGCTTTCTTT
TRBV27	.	TRBD1	15	TRBJ1-2	CASSDRAQGAYGYTF	TGTGCCAGCAGCGACAGGGCCCAGGGGGCCTATGGCTACACCTTC
TRBV6-5	once	.	13	TRBJ1-2	CASRNGGDYGYTF	TGTGCCAGCAGAAACGGGGGGGACTATGGCTACACCTTC
TRBV13	.	TRBD1	15	TRBJ1-2	CASSADRGRIYGYTF	TGTGCCAGCAGCGCGGACAGGGGGCGCATCTATGGCTACACCTTC
TRBV20-1	.	.	12	TRBJ1-2	CSASLPGYGYTF	TGCAGTGCAAGTCTTCCGGGCTATGGCTACACCTTC
TRBV19	few	.	16	TRBJ1-2	CASSGSRGTVNYGYTF	TGTGCCAGTAGTGGTTCCCGAGGTACCGTTAACTATGGCTACACCTTC
TRBV6-5	.	TRBD1	15	TRBJ1-6	CASRETGGRGSPLHF	TGTGCCAGCAGAGAGACAGGGGGTCGGGGCTCACCCCTCCACTTT
TRBV30	.	.	16	TRBJ2-3	CAWGGRRAPRTDTQYF	TGTGCCTGGGGAGGTCGGAGGGCTCCACGCACAGATACGCAGTATTTT
TRBV4-1	.	.	15	TRBJ2-2	CASSQVSRNTGELFF	TGCGCCAGCAGCCAAGTTTCCAGGAACACCGGGGAGCTGTTTTTT
TRBV2	.	.	16	TRBJ1-6	CASSQYGNRANSPLHF	TGTGCCAGCAGCCAATATGGGAACAGGGCCAATTCACCCCTCCACTTT
TRBV4-2	.	.	10	TRBJ1-5	CASRVEPQHF	TGTGCCAGCAGAGTGGAGCCCCAGCATTTT
TRBV11-2	.	.	11	TRBJ1-1	CASSLDSEAFF	TGTGCCAGCAGCTTAGACTCTGAAGCTTTCTTT
TRBV5-1	.	.	14	TRBJ1-4	CASSLWRGGEKLFF	TGCGCCAGCAGCTTGTGGCGGGGAGGAGAAAAACTGTTTTTT
TRBV5-1	.	TRBD1	15	TRBJ1-1	CASSLPGTGATEAFF	TGCGCCAGCAGCTTGCCCGGGACAGGGGCCACTGAAGCTTTCTTT
TRBV5-1	.	TRBD1	15	TRBJ2-5	CASSPLDRDGETQYF	TGCGCCAGCAGCCCCCTCGACAGGGATGGGGAGACCCAGTACTTC